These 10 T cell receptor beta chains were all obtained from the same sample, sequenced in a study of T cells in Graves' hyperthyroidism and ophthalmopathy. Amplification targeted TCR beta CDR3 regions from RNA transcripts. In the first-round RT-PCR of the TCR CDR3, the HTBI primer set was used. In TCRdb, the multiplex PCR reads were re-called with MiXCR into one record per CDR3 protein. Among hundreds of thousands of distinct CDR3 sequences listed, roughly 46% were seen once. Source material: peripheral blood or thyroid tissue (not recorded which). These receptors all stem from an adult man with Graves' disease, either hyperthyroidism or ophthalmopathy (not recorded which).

CDR3: CASSPGLDRMAFF. The CDR3 DNA follows: TGTGCCAGCAGCCCCGGGCTCGACAGGATGGCTTTCTTT. The chain combines TRBV25-1 with TRBJ1-1, with a possible D match to TRBD1 (6 bases). The V end lost 6 bases, the J end lost 11 bases, and 19 bases lay between the germline ends. The CDR3 is 13 amino acids. Germline assignment: CDR1 MGHDK and CDR2 SYGVNS.

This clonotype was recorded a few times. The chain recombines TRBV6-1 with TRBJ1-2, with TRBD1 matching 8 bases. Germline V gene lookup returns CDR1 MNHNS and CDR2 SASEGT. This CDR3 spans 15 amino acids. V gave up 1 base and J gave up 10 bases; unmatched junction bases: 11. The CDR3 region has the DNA TGTGCCAGCAGTGAAGGATTGGGCAGGGGGCGAATCTACACCTTC. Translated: CASSEGLGRGRIYTF.

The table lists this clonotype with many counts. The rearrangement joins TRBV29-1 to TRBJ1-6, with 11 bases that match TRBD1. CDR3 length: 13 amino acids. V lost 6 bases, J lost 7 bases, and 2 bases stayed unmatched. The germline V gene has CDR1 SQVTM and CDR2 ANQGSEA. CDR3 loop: CSVRDRGNSPLHF. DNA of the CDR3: TGCAGCGTCCGGGACAGGGGGAATTCACCCCTCCACTTT.

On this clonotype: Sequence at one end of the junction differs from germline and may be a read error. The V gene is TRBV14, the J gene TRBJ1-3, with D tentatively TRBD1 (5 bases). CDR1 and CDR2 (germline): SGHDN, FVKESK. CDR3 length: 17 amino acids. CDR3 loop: CASSQVGLSGTGNTVYF. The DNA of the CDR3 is TGTGCCAGCAGCCAAGTCGGTCTCTCAGGGACTGGAAACACCGTATATTTT.

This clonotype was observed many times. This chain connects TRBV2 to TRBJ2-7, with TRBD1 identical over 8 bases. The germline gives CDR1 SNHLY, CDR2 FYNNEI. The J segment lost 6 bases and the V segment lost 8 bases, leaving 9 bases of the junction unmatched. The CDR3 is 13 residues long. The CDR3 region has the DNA TGTGCCAGCGCCCCGGACAGGGCTGTCGAGCAGTACTTC. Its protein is CASAPDRAVEQYF.

The chain's CDR3 is CSRDLPGLSNQPQHF. The CDR3 DNA reads as TGCAGCAGAGATTTGCCAGGACTTAGCAATCAGCCCCAGCATTTT. The gene calls are TRBV29-1 and TRBJ1-5; D is undetermined. Trimming pared 8 bases from V and 0 bases from J, leaving 17 bases between. There are 15 residues in the CDR3. Germline CDR1 and CDR2: SQVTM and ANQGSEA.

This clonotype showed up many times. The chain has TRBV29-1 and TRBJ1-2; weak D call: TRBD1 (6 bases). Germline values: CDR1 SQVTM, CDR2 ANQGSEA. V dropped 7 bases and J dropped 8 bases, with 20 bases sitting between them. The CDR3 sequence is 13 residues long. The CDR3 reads CSAGPQGGVGYTF. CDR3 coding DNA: TGCAGCGCCGGGCCACAGGGTGGAGTGGGCTACACCTTC. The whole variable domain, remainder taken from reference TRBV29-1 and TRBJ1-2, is SAVISQKPSRDICQRGTSLTIQCQVDSQVTMMFWYRQQPGQSLTLIATANQGSEATYESGFVIDKFPISRPNLTFSTLTVSNMSPEDSSIYLCSAGPQGGVGYTFGSGTRLTVV.

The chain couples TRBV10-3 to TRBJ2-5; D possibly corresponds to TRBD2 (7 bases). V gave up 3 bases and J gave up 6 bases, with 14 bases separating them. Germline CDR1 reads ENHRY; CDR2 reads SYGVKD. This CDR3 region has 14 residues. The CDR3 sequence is CAISEGRGAQTQYF. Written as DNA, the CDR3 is TGTGCCATCAGTGAAGGGAGGGGGGCGCAGACCCAGTACTTC.

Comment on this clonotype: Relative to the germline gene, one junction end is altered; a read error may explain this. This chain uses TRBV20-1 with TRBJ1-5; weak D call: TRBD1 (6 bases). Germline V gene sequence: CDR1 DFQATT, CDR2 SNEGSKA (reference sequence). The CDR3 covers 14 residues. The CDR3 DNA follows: TGCAGTGCCACTCAGGGGAACTACGGGCAGCTCCAGCATTTT. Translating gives CSATQGNYGQLQHF.

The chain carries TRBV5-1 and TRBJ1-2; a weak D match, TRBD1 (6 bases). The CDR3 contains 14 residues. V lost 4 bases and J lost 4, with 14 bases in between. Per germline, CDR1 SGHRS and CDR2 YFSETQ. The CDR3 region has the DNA TGCGCCAGCAGCCAGACAGGCTCGGGCTATGGCTACACCTTC. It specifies CASSQTGSGYGYTF.